This T cell receptor beta chain was recovered during a study of Ad26.COV2.S vaccination and SARS-CoV-2 variants. For the study at large: The study gave Ad26.COV2.S intramuscularly, once or twice 56 days apart.

Treatment given: some 20 received Ad26.COV2.S at low or high dose, single or two shots; about five received placebo; per-sample allocation not given. Material that was analyzed had been drawn on day 63 after the first vaccine or placebo injection. There are a few counts of this clone. CDR3 length equals 11 residues. The V gene lost 8 bases and the J gene lost 3 bases, with 7 bases spanning the gap. Germline CDR1 reads MNHEY; CDR2 reads SVGAGI. The repertoire was sequenced with immunoSEQ multiplex PCR; TCRdb's copy has only in-frame clones and lacks some. The sample comprises about 390,000 clones, more than 85% of which are singletons, and approximately 3.7% rests with the top ten.

This chain links TRBV6-5 with TRBJ1-1; no clear D. Material: peripheral blood, obtained in a trial of Ad26.COV2.S vaccine versus placebo. This TCR was recovered from a person between 18 and 65 years old who received the Ad26.COV2.S COVID-19 vaccine or a placebo. CDR3 sequence reads: CASGRDTEAFF. DNA of the CDR3: TGTGCCAGCGGACGGGACACTGAAGCTTTCTTT.